The 24 T cell receptor beta chains below were found in one sample sequenced in a study of blood T cells in healthy people across ages. Using a J-beta primer mix together with a sample-barcoded 5' primer, a second PCR was run for roughly 7 to 12 cycles. TCRdb fed the 5' RACE reads into MiXCR, producing one record per CDR3 protein. The sample includes roughly 700,000 distinct CDR3 sequences, approximately 49% seen only once; the top ten take 25% to 35%. Source material: blood. These TCRs come from a woman aged 55-69 years in good health.

Regarding this clonotype: It may be a read error: a sequence one base away is much more abundant. The rearrangement joins TRBV28 to TRBJ1-2; TRBD1 aligns across 7 bases. After removal of 5 bases from V and 8 bases from J, the junction contained 8 bases not matched to a gene. Germline CDR1 reads MDHEN; CDR2 reads SYDVKM. The CDR3 consists of 13 residues. Written as DNA, the CDR3 is TGTGCCAGCAGTATCAGACAGGGACGGGGCTACACCTTC. Protein sequence: CASSIRQGRGYTF.

This clonotype showed up just a few times. The chain employs TRBV9 and TRBJ1-6; 8 bases align to TRBD1. Per the germline V gene, CDR1 is SGDLS and CDR2 is YYNGEE. The CDR3 is made up of 14 amino acids. V shed 4 bases and J 8 bases; nucleotides not matched to a gene: 5. The CDR3 here is CASSSGQGDSPLHF. In nucleotides, the CDR3 is TGTGCCAGCAGCTCTGGACAGGGTGATTCACCCCTCCACTTT.

This clonotype appeared a few times. The chain couples TRBV5-1 to TRBJ2-5; 7 bases agree with TRBD1. The trim removed 3 bases at V and 1 base at J, leaving 6 bases unmatched. The CDR3 sequence is 15 residues long. Germline V lookup: CDR1 SGHRS, CDR2 YFSETQ. The CDR3 bases are TGCGCCAGCAGCTCTCTGACAGGGACCCAAGAGACCCAGTACTTC. This codes for CASSSLTGTQETQYF.

The chain joins TRBV7-7 to TRBJ2-2, with 8 bases lining up with TRBD1. CDR1 SSHAT and CDR2 FNYEAQ come from the germline V gene (reference sequence). V lost 5 bases to trimming and J lost 4 bases; unmatched junction nucleotides: 6. The CDR3 contains 15 residues. The CDR3 region has the DNA TGTGCCAGCAGCCCACGGACAGGGCGCACCGGGGAGCTGTTTTTT. Encoded protein: CASSPRTGRTGELFF.

The V and J genes are TRBV29-1 and TRBJ1-1; no clear D. The CDR3 length is 14 residues. Germline loops: CDR1 SQVTM, CDR2 ANQGSEA. Here the CDR3 reads CSTPGPGVNTEAFF. CDR3 bases: TGCAGTACCCCTGGGCCAGGAGTGAACACTGAAGCTTTCTTT.

The gene calls are TRBV2 and TRBJ2-4; maybe TRBD2 (6 bases). The J call may not be correct, given that the DNA end is closer to TRBJ2-7. This CDR3 is built from 12 residues. The germline V gene encodes CDR1 SNHLY and CDR2 FYNNEI. CDR3: CASRAAGSEQYF. CDR3 bases: TGTGCCAGCAGGGCTGCGGGGAGCGAGCAGTACTTC.

V and J are TRBV6-2 or TRBV6-3 and TRBJ1-1; 7 positions match TRBD1. Trimming took 6 bases from V and 5 from J; bases not matched to a gene: 6. The germline CDR1 and CDR2 sequences are MNHEY and SVGEGT. CDR3 length: 13 amino acids. In DNA, the CDR3 is TGTGCCAGCAGGCTAGGGGGCATTACTGAAGCTTTCTTT. Protein: CASRLGGITEAFF.

The chain has TRBV12-3 or TRBV12-4 and TRBJ2-1, with D perhaps matching TRBD2 (6 bases). The CDR3 has 16 residues. V shed 4 bases and J shed 0 bases, with 13 bases lying between them. The CDR3 DNA sequence: TGTGCCAGCAGTTCCGGGACTTCCAGCTCCTACAATGAGCAGTTCTTC. Its protein is CASSSGTSSSYNEQFF.

This clonotype has a handful of counts. This chain connects TRBV28 to TRBJ2-5; D unclear. The CDR3 loop spans 15 amino acids. Trimming shortened V by 5 bases and J by 5 bases, and 18 bases separated the two germline ends. From germline, CDR1 is MDHEN and CDR2 SYDVKM. CDR3 in DNA: TGTGCCAGCAGTCCGGAGACCATAGGTTTGGAGACCCAGTACTTC. It yields the protein CASSPETIGLETQYF.

This rearrangement joins TRBV6-2 or TRBV6-3 to TRBJ2-3; 16 bases match TRBD2. In germline, CDR1 is MNHEY, CDR2 SVGEGT. V dropped 8 bases and J dropped 4; count of bases not matched to a gene: 9. This CDR3 comprises 17 residues. CDR3 region: CASPGTSGRAYADTQYF. The CDR3 DNA reads as TGTGCCAGCCCCGGGACTAGCGGGAGGGCCTACGCAGATACGCAGTATTTT.

The rearrangement joins TRBV7-2 to TRBJ1-2; possible D gene TRBD1, 6 bases. CDR3 length: 14 amino acids. Deletions cut 5 bases from V and 7 bases from J, with 17 bases between. Germline V CDR1 and CDR2: SGHTA, FQGNSA. CDR3 region: CASSLGGLTGGYTF. CDR3 bases: TGTGCCAGCAGCCTCGGGGGGCTCACTGGTGGCTACACCTTC.

This clonotype showed up just a few times. CDR3 bases: TGTGCCAGCAGCTTTTCGAGGGGGTCCTACAATGAGCAGTTCTTC. Protein sequence: CASSFSRGSYNEQFF. The chain uses TRBV7-2 and TRBJ2-1, with a tentative D call TRBD1 (6 bases). The V end lost 3 bases, the J end lost 1 base, and 10 bases lay between the germline ends. The CDR3 runs to 15 residues. Looked up from germline, CDR1 is SGHTA and CDR2 is FQGNSA.

The rearrangement uses TRBV7-2 and TRBJ1-1; D unclear. Trimming left V 1 base short and J 10 bases short, with 10 bases between. Looked up from germline, CDR1 is SGHTA and CDR2 is FQGNSA. The CDR3 contains 12 residues. The DNA for the CDR3 is TGTGCCAGCAGCTTAGTTCGAGGGAGAGCTTTCTTT. This translates into CASSLVRGRAFF.

The rearrangement uses TRBV15 and TRBJ2-1; the match to TRBD1 covers 9 bases. The V and J ends lost 0 bases and 9 bases, in that order; junction bases with no gene match: 9. Germline CDR1 reads LNHNV; CDR2 reads YYDKDF (reference sequence). The CDR3 length is 16 residues. CDR3 sequence: CATSRDTAQGACEQFF. The DNA of the CDR3 is TGTGCCACCAGCAGAGATACTGCACAGGGGGCCTGTGAGCAGTTCTTC.

This clonotype occurred a few times. This sequence joins TRBV20-1 and TRBJ1-2; possible D gene TRBD1, 6 bases. V dropped 3 bases and J dropped 2 bases, with 16 bases sitting between them. The CDR3 consists of 15 residues. Looked up from germline, CDR1 is DFQATT and CDR2 is SNEGSKA (reference sequence). CDR3 sequence reads: CSASRASGANYGYTF. The CDR3 DNA is TGCAGTGCTAGTAGGGCCTCAGGGGCGAACTATGGCTACACCTTC.

In this sample, this clonotype turned up a few times. The chain combines TRBV6-5 with TRBJ2-5; D may match TRBD1 or TRBD2 (5 bases each). Trimming removed 0 bases at V and 2 bases at J, with 10 bases between. Germline V CDR1 and CDR2: MNHEY, SVGAGI. This CDR3 region has 15 residues. The CDR3 region is CASSYSPGQQETQYF. The CDR3 nucleotides are TGTGCCAGCAGTTACTCCCCGGGGCAGCAAGAGACCCAGTACTTC.

This clonotype was recorded only once. The J gene is TRBJ2-1, the V gene TRBV7-2; 8 positions agree with TRBD2. This CDR3 spans 12 amino acids. With 1 base clipped from V and 15 bases from J, the junction kept 5 bases outside the gene matches. The V gene's germline CDR1 is SGHTA and CDR2 FQGNSA. The CDR3 is CASSLGGTRLFF. The CDR3 DNA sequence: TGTGCCAGCAGCTTAGGGGGGACTAGGTTGTTCTTC.

This clonotype was observed a few times. The V call is TRBV7-2, the J call TRBJ2-6, with a possible D match to TRBD2 (5 bases). This CDR3 is 18 amino acids long. Germline lookup yields CDR1 SGHTA and CDR2 FQGNSA. V was cut by 2 bases and J by 0 bases, with 14 bases left in between. This chain's CDR3 is CASSLTFSAGSGANVLTF. The CDR3 DNA reads as TGTGCCAGCAGCTTAACCTTCTCCGCGGGCTCTGGGGCCAACGTCCTGACTTTC.

This clonotype was counted a few times. The chain joins TRBV5-1 to TRBJ1-4; D uncertain. Germline V gene lookup returns CDR1 SGHRS and CDR2 YFSETQ. The germline V and J ends were trimmed by 4 bases and 5 bases, with 12 bases remaining between them. This CDR3 contains 14 residues. The chain's CDR3 is CASSQDGLNEKLFF. The CDR3 DNA reads as TGCGCCAGCAGCCAGGACGGGCTCAATGAAAAACTGTTTTTT.

The J gene is TRBJ2-3, the V gene TRBV21-1; TRBD1 is the table's D call and was not checked against the DNA. TRBV21-1 is labeled a pseudogene. This CDR3 is 16 amino acids long. CDR3 sequence (DNA): TGTGCCAGCAGCCAGGGGAGCGATGGGGGCACAGATACGCAGTATTTT. Amino acids: CASSQGSDGGTDTQYF.

V usage is TRBV5-1 and J usage is TRBJ2-1, with 8 positions matching TRBD2. Judging by the DNA end, TRBJ2-7 fits better; the J call may be wrong. The CDR3 totals 15 residues. The germline V gene has CDR1 SGHRS and CDR2 YFSETQ. The CDR3 nucleotides read TGCGCCAGCAGTGCCGGACTAGCCCGCACCTACGAGCAGTACTTC. This sequence encodes CASSAGLARTYEQYF.

The chain recombines TRBV7-2 with TRBJ2-5; the D gene is possibly TRBD1 (5 bases). This CDR3 is built from 15 residues. CDR1 SGHTA and CDR2 FQGNSA come from the germline V gene. V gave up 4 bases and J gave up 0 bases, with 12 bases separating them. CDR3 sequence: CASSSDRSYQETQYF. The CDR3 nucleotides are TGTGCCAGCAGCTCCGACAGATCATACCAAGAGACCCAGTACTTC.

Note on this clonotype: The junction differs from germline at one of its ends, possibly a read error. V and J are TRBV11-1 and TRBJ2-5, with unresolved D. Germline values: CDR1 SGHAT, CDR2 FQDESV (reference sequence). This CDR3 has 13 residues. The DNA of the CDR3 is TGTGCCAGCAGCCGTGGGGTACAAGGGACCCAGTACTTC. Translated: CASSRGVQGTQYF.

Ten or more counts support this clonotype. The chain employs TRBV2 and TRBJ2-1, with 11 bases matching TRBD2. Germline V gene data show CDR1 as SNHLY and CDR2 as FYNNEI. The CDR3 spans 14 residues. V dropped 8 bases and J dropped 7; count of bases not matched to a gene: 7. The CDR3 is CASGRTSGLNEQFF. CDR3 sequence (DNA): TGTGCCAGCGGTCGGACTAGCGGGCTAAATGAGCAGTTCTTC. Based on the CDR3 plus reference TRBV2 and TRBJ2-1, the full variable domain is EPEVTQTPSHQVTQMGQEVILRCVPISNHLYFYWYRQILGQKVEFLVSFYNNEISEKSEIFDDQFSVERPDGSNFTLKIRSTKLEDSAMYFCASGRTSGLNEQFFGPGTRLTVL.